This TCR beta chain emerged from a study of T cell responses to AZD1222 COVID-19 vaccine. Study results and limitations: Baseline seropositivity characterized only 5 to 7 AZD1222 recipients.

About this clone: No antigen is known for it.

Here immunoSEQ multiplex PCR was the method, and the copy in TCRdb shows in-frame clones only, minus some. This sample has more than 110,000 clones, with approximately 93% found just once. The CDR3 totals 15 residues. Germline CDR1 and CDR2: SGHDT and YYEEEE. V lost 7 bases and J lost 1; bases outside the gene matches: 10. The specimen comprised peripheral blood, sampled on day 0 of AZD1222 vaccination. J is TRBJ1-2 and V is TRBV5-6, with TRBD1 identical over 7 bases. The clonotype comes from an adult in good health. CDR3 region: CASLNRGANNYGYTF. The CDR3 region has the DNA TGTGCCAGCCTGAACAGGGGCGCCAATAACTATGGCTACACCTTC.